The source of this T cell receptor beta chain is a study of cytomegalovirus exposure and HLA in healthy donors. Clones were read by immunoSEQ multiplex PCR, and TCRdb kept only the in-frame ones, dropping some. There are fewer than 130,000 clones in the sample; 88% occur only once, and over 1.1% lies in the top ten. This clone was seen just once. Antigen unknown. Study-level results: Reports described diagnosis of cytomegalovirus status by the classifier as highly specific and sensitive. A list of about 180 TCR beta chains associated with cytomegalovirus was given.

Deletions cut 0 bases from V and 6 bases from J, with 21 bases between. This CDR3 is built from 17 residues. Germline V lookup: CDR1 MGHRA, CDR2 YSYEKL. The sequenced sample was PBMCs. The source of this sequence is a woman aged 25 to 39 in good health and CMV-seropositive. The chain joins TRBV4-1 to TRBJ2-7; maybe TRBD2 (5 bases). This CDR3 is CASSQDTEGIDSREQYF. CDR3 nucleotide sequence: TGCGCCAGCAGCCAAGATACCGAGGGAATCGACTCCCGCGAGCAGTACTTC.